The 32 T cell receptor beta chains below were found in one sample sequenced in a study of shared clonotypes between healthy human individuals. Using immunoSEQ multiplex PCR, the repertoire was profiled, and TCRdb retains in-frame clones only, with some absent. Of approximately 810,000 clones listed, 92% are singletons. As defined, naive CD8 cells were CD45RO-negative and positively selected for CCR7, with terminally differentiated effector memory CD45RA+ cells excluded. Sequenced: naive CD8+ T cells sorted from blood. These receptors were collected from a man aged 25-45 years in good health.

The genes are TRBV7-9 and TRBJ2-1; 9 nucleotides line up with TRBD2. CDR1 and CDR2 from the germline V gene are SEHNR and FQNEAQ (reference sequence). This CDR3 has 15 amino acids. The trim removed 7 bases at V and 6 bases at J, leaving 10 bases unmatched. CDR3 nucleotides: TGTGCCAGCACCATGGCGGGACTAGCCTCCAATGAGCAGTTCTTC. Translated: CASTMAGLASNEQFF.

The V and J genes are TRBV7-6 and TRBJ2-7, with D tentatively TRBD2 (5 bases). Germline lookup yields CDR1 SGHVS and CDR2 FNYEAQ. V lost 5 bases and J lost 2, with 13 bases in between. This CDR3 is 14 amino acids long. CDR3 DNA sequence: TGTGCCAGCAGCCCTATGGGGAGAACCTACGAGCAGTACTTC. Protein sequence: CASSPMGRTYEQYF.

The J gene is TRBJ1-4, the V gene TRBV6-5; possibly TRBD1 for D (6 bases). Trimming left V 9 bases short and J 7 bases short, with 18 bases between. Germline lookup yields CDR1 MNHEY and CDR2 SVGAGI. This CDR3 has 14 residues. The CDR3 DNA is TGTGCCAGTCTCATAGGACAGCTCGGTGAAAAACTGTTTTTT. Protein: CASLIGQLGEKLFF.

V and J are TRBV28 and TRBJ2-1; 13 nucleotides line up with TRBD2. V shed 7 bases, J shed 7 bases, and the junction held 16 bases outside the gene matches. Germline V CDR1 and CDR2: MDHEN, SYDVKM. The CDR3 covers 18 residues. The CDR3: CASTMGTAGLAGNNEQFF. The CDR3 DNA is TGTGCCAGCACCATGGGCACCGCGGGACTAGCGGGAAATAATGAGCAGTTCTTC.

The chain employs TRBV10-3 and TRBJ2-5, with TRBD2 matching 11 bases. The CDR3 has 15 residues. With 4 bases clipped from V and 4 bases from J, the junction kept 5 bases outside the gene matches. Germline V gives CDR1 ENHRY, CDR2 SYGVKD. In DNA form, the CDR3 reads TGTGCCATCAGTGTACTAGCGGGAGTCCGAGAGACCCAGTACTTC. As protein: CAISVLAGVRETQYF.

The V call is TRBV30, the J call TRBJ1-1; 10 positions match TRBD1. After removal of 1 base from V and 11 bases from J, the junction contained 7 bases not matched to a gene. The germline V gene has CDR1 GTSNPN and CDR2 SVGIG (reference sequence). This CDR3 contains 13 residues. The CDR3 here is CAWSDRQGAPAFF. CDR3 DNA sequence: TGTGCCTGGAGTGACAGACAGGGGGCGCCGGCTTTCTTT.

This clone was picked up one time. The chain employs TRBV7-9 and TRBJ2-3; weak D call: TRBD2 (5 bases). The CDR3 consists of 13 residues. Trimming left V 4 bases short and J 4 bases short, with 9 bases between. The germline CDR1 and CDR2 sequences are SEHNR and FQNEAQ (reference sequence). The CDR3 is CASSWLAADTQYF. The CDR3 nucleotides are TGTGCCAGCAGCTGGCTAGCCGCAGATACGCAGTATTTT.

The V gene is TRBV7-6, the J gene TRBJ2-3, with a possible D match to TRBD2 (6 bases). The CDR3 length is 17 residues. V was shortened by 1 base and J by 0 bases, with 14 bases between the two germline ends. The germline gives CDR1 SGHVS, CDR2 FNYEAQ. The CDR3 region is CASSLGPPGSSTDTQYF. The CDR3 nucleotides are TGTGCCAGCAGCTTAGGCCCCCCCGGGAGCAGCACAGATACGCAGTATTTT.

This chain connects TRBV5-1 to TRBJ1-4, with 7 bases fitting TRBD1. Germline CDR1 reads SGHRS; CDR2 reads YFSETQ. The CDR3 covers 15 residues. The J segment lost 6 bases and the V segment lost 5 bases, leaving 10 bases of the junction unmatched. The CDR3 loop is CASSWGTGTDEKLFF. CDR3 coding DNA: TGCGCCAGCAGTTGGGGGACGGGGACAGATGAAAAACTGTTTTTT.

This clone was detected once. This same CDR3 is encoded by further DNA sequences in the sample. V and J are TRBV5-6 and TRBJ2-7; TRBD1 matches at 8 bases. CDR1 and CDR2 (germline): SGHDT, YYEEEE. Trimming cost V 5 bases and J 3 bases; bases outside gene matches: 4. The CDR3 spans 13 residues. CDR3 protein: CASSRDRGYEQYF. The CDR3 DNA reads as TGTGCCAGCAGTCGTGACAGGGGCTACGAGCAGTACTTC.

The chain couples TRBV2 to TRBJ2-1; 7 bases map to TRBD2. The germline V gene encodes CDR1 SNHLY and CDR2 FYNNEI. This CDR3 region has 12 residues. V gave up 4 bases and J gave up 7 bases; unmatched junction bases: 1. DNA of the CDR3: TGTGCCAGCAGTGGGGGGGGGAATGAGCAGTTCTTC. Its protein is CASSGGGNEQFF.

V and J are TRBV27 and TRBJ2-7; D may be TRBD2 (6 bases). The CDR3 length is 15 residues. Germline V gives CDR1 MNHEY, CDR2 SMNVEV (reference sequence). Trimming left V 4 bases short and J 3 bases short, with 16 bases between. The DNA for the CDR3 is TGTGCCAGCAGTTCCCTGGGACTTGGAAACTACGAGCAGTACTTC. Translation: CASSSLGLGNYEQYF.

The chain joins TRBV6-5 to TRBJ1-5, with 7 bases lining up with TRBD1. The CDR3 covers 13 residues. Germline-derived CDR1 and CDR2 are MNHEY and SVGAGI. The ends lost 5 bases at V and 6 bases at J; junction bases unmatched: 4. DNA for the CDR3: TGTGCCAGCAGTCGACAGGGATTTCAGCCCCAGCATTTT. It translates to CASSRQGFQPQHF.

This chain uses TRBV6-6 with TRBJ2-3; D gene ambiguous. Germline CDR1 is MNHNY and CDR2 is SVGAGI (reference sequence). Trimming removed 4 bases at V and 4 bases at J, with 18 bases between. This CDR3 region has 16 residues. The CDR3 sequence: CASSSTTDESPDTQYF. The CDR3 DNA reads TGTGCCAGCAGTTCCACAACGGACGAGTCCCCAGATACGCAGTATTTT.

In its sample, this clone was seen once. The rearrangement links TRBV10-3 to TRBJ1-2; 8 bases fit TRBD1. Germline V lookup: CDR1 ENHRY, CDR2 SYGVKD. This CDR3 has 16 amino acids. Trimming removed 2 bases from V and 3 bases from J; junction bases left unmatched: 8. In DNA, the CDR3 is TGTGCCATCAGTGAGGGGGACAGGTTGGATTACTATGGCTACACCTTC. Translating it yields CAISEGDRLDYYGYTF.

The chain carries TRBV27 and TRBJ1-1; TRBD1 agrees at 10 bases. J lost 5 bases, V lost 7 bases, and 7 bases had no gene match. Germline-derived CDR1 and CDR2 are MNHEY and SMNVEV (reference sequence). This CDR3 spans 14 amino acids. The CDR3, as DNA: TGTGCCAGCAAGACAGGGGGCGCATCGACTGAAGCTTTCTTT. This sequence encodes CASKTGGASTEAFF.

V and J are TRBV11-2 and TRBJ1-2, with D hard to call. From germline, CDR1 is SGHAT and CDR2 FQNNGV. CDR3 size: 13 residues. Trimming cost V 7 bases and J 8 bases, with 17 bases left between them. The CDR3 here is CASMPGVTGGYTF. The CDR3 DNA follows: TGTGCCAGCATGCCCGGGGTGACGGGGGGCTACACCTTC.

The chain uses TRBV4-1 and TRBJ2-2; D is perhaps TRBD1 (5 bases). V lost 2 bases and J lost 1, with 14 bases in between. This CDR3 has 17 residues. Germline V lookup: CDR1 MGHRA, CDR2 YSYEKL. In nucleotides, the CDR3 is TGCGCCAGCAGCCAACCATATCAACAGGAGAACACCGGGGAGCTGTTTTTT. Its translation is CASSQPYQQENTGELFF.

The CDR3 nucleotides are TGTGCCTGGGGGACAGCCCTTGGAGGCGAGCAGTACTTC. This encodes CAWGTALGGEQYF. The rearrangement uses TRBV30 and TRBJ2-7; TRBD1 matches at 7 bases. The CDR3 covers 13 residues. V dropped 5 bases and J dropped 6; count of bases not matched to a gene: 10. The germline CDR1 and CDR2 sequences are GTSNPN and SVGIG (reference sequence).

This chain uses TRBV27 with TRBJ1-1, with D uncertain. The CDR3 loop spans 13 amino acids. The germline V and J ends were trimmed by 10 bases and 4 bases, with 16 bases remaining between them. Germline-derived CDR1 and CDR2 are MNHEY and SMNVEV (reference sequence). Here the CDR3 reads CATRPFFGTEAFF. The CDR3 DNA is TGTGCCACCCGCCCTTTTTTTGGCACTGAAGCTTTCTTT.

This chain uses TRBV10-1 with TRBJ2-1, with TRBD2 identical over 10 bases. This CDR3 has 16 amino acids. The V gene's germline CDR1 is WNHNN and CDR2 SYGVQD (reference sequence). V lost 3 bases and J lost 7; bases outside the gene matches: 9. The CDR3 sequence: CASSEGGLAGVNEQFF. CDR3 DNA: TGCGCCAGCAGTGAAGGGGGCCTAGCGGGAGTTAATGAGCAGTTCTTC.

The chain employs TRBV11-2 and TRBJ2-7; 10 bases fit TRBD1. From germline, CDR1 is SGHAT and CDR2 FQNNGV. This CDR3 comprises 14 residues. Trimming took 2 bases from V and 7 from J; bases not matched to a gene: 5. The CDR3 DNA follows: TGTGCCAGCAGCTTATCGGGACAGGGGATAGAGCAGTACTTC. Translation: CASSLSGQGIEQYF.

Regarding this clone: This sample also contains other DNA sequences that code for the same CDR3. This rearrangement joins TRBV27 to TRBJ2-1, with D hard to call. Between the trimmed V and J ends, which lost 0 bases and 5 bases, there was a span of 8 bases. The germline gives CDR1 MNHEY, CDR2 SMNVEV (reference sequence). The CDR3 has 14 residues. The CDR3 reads CASSLSRLNNEQFF. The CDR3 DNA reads TGTGCCAGCAGTTTATCGCGGCTTAACAATGAGCAGTTCTTC.

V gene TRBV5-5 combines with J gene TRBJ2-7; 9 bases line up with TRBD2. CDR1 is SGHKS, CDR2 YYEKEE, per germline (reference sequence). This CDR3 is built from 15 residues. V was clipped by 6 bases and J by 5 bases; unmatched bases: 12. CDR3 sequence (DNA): TGTGCCAGCACCCTGAGGGTAGCGGGAGACGACGAGCAGTACTTC. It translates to CASTLRVAGDDEQYF.

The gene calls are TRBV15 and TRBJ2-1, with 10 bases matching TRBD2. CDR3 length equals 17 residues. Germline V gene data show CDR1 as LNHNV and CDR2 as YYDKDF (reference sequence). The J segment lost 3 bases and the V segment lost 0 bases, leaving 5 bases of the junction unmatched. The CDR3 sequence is CATSRDSPSGSYNEQFF. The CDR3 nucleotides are TGTGCCACCAGCAGAGATTCTCCTAGCGGGAGCTACAATGAGCAGTTCTTC.

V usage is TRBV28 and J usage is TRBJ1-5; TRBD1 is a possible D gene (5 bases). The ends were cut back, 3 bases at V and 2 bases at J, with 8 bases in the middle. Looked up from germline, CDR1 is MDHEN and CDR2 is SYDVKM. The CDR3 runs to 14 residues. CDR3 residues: CASSFTGGNQPQHF. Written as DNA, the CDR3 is TGTGCCAGCAGTTTTACGGGGGGCAATCAGCCCCAGCATTTT.

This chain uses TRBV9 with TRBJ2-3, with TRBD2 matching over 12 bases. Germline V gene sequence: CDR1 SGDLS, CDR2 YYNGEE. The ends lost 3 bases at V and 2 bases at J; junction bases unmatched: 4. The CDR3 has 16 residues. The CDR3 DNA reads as TGTGCCAGCAGCGATTGGACTAGCGGGGACACAGATACGCAGTATTTT. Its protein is CASSDWTSGDTDTQYF.

Here the CDR3 reads CASSLGFKGLRQETQYF. CDR3 DNA sequence: TGTGCCAGCAGCTTAGGATTTAAGGGGTTGAGGCAAGAGACCCAGTACTTC. V usage is TRBV7-9 and J usage is TRBJ2-5, with D tentatively TRBD1 (5 bases). Looked up from germline, CDR1 is SEHNR and CDR2 is FQNEAQ (reference sequence). V lost 1 base and J lost 2, with 17 bases in between. This CDR3 contains 17 residues. The full variable domain, completed using reference TRBV7-9 and TRBJ2-5, is DTGVSQNPRHKITKRGQNVTFRCDPISEHNRLYWYRQTLGQGPEFLTYFQNEAQLEKSRLLSDRFSAERPKGSFSTLEIQRTEQGDSAMYLCASSLGFKGLRQETQYFGPGTRLLVL.

CDR3 nucleotide sequence: TGCAGCGTTTATTGGGCGTCTGACACTGAAGCTTTCTTT. Its protein product is CSVYWASDTEAFF. The chain couples TRBV29-1 to TRBJ1-1; D not certain. V lost 5 bases to trimming and J lost 3 bases, with 13 bases between them. CDR1 SQVTM and CDR2 ANQGSEA come from the germline V gene. CDR3 length: 13 residues. Full variable domain (missing parts from reference TRBV29-1 and TRBJ1-1): SAVISQKPSRDICQRGTSLTIQCQVDSQVTMMFWYRQQPGQSLTLIATANQGSEATYESGFVIDKFPISRPNLTFSTLTVSNMSPEDSSIYLCSVYWASDTEAFFGQGTRLTVV.

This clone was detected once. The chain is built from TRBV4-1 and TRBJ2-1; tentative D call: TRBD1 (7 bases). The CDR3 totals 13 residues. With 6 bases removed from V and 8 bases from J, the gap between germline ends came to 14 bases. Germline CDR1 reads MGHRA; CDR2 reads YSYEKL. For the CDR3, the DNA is TGCGCCAGCAGGCAGGGGGAGGTATATGAGCAGTTCTTC. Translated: CASRQGEVYEQFF.

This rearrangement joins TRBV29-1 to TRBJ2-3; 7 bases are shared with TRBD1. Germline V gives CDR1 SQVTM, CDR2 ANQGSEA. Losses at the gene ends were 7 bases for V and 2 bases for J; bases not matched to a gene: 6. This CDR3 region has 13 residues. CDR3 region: CSGDSKTTDTQYF. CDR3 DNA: TGCAGCGGGGACAGTAAGACCACAGATACGCAGTATTTT.

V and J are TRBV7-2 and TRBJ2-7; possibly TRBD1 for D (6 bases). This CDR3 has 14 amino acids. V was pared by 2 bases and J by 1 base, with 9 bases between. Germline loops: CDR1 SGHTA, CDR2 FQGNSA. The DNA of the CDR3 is TGTGCCAGCAGCTTAATGGACAGTTCCTACGAGCAGTACTTC. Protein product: CASSLMDSSYEQYF.